Each of the 13 T cell receptor beta chains below was sequenced from the same sample in a study of T-cell memory formation after mild COVID-19. MiXCR, applied by TCRdb to the 5' RACE reads, yields one record per CDR3 protein. The profile shows 300,000 to 400,000 distinct CDR3 sequences, 28% of them singletons. Sequencing was carried out using PBMCs or a T cell subset sorted from them (not recorded which). The receptors shown here come from an adult woman who had mild COVID-19 (a few samples of this study predate the infection). Cell type and time point are not known.

The chain uses TRBV30 and TRBJ2-2; TRBD1 might be the D (5 bases). CDR1 and CDR2 (germline): GTSNPN, SVGIG (reference sequence). Between the trimmed V and J ends, which lost 4 bases and 4 bases, there was a span of 10 bases. The CDR3 has 13 amino acids. The CDR3 here is CAWTGLRTGELFF. The CDR3 DNA sequence: TGTGCCTGGACAGGGTTGCGCACCGGGGAGCTGTTTTTT. The full variable domain, completed using reference TRBV30 and TRBJ2-2, is SQTIHQWPATLVQPVGSPLSLECTVEGTSNPNLYWYRQAAGRGLQLLFYSVGIGQISSEVPQNLSASRPQDRQFILSSKKLLLSDSGFYLCAWTGLRTGELFFGEGSRLTVL.

This clonotype was recorded a few times. Written as DNA, the CDR3 is TGCAGTGCTAGAGAAGGGCCATGGACAGGGGGGGAGACCCAGTACTTC. It is translated as CSAREGPWTGGETQYF. The chain has TRBV20-1 and TRBJ2-5, with 10 positions matching TRBD1. V lost 0 bases, J lost 5 bases, and 9 bases stayed unmatched. CDR1 is DFQATT, CDR2 SNEGSKA, per germline (reference sequence). The CDR3 is made up of 16 amino acids.

J is TRBJ2-7 and V is TRBV12-3 or TRBV12-4; 7 nucleotides align to TRBD1. J gave up 1 base and V 6 bases, and 9 bases lay outside the gene matches. CDR3 size: 15 residues. CDR3 nucleotide sequence: TGTGCCAGCAGCCCCACCCGGGACAGATCCTACGAGCAGTACTTC. This encodes CASSPTRDRSYEQYF.

This clonotype came up a few times. V is TRBV27 and J is TRBJ1-1; unclear D gene. V was clipped by 5 bases and J by 1 base, with 11 bases between them. The length of the CDR3 is 14 residues. Germline V CDR1 and CDR2: MNHEY, SMNVEV (reference sequence). The CDR3 region has the DNA TGTGCCAGCAGTCCCGGAAACCCGAACACTGAAGCTTTCTTT. Encoded protein: CASSPGNPNTEAFF.

This clonotype appeared a few times. The chain has TRBV12-3 or TRBV12-4 and TRBJ2-5; 7 bases match TRBD1. This CDR3 contains 14 residues. V trimming: 6 bases; J trimming: 5 bases; junction bases outside the gene matches: 9. DNA of the CDR3: TGTGCCAGCAGCCTGACAGGGCCCAGGGAGACCCAGTACTTC. It yields the protein CASSLTGPRETQYF.

This clonotype was observed a handful of times. CDR3 DNA: TGTGCCAGCAGCCGGGACAGTCCCTACGAGCAGTACTTC. It is translated as CASSRDSPYEQYF. The chain recombines TRBV7-9 with TRBJ2-7, with 7 bases fitting TRBD1. V gave up 5 bases and J gave up 2 bases; unmatched junction bases: 3. Per the germline V gene, CDR1 is SEHNR and CDR2 is FQNEAQ (reference sequence). The CDR3 is 13 residues long.

This chain uses TRBV12-3 or TRBV12-4 with TRBJ1-1; 9 bases fit TRBD1. The CDR3 consists of 12 residues. Trimming cost V 6 bases and J 10 bases; bases outside gene matches: 6. CDR3 loop: CASSTVDRGAFF. The CDR3 bases are TGTGCCAGCAGCACCGTGGACAGGGGAGCTTTCTTT.

A few counts support this clonotype. This sequence joins TRBV24-1 and TRBJ2-1; TRBD2 agrees at 7 bases. The CDR3 covers 16 residues. Germline lookup yields CDR1 KGHDR and CDR2 SFDVKD. V gave up 2 bases and J gave up 0 bases; unmatched junction bases: 3. The CDR3 loop reads CATSDSSGNSYNEQFF. The CDR3 DNA sequence: TGTGCCACCAGTGATTCTAGCGGAAACTCCTACAATGAGCAGTTCTTC.

The chain is built from TRBV7-9 and TRBJ1-5, with D unresolved. CDR1 SEHNR and CDR2 FQNEAQ come from the germline V gene (reference sequence). Trimming left V 6 bases short and J 2 bases short, with 8 bases between. The CDR3 sequence is 13 residues long. CDR3 in DNA: TGTGCCAGCAGTCGATTAGGCAATCAGCCCCAGCATTTT. Encoded protein: CASSRLGNQPQHF.

This clonotype was counted only a few times. The chain recombines TRBV9 with TRBJ2-3, with 10 bases identical to TRBD2. The V gene's germline CDR1 is SGDLS and CDR2 YYNGEE. Unmatched junction bases numbered 2, after V lost 0 bases and J lost 4 bases. The CDR3 runs to 15 residues. Here the CDR3 reads CASSVESGGADTQYF. The CDR3 DNA reads TGTGCCAGCAGCGTAGAAAGCGGGGGGGCAGATACGCAGTATTTT.

V and J are TRBV20-1 and TRBJ2-5; D may be TRBD1 or TRBD2 (6 bases each). The CDR3 contains 12 residues. CDR1 and CDR2 from the germline V gene are DFQATT and SNEGSKA (reference sequence). The CDR3 coding sequence is TGCAGCGCAAAACAGGGAGGAGAGACCCAGTACTTC. This sequence encodes CSAKQGGETQYF.

The chain uses TRBV7-7 and TRBJ2-1; a weak D match, TRBD2 (6 bases). Germline lookup yields CDR1 SSHAT and CDR2 FNYEAQ (reference sequence). This CDR3 contains 13 residues. Trimming took 2 bases from V and 8 from J, leaving 10 bases between them. Here the CDR3 DNA reads TGTGCCAGCAGCTTATTAGGCGGGGATGAGCAGTTCTTC. It translates to CASSLLGGDEQFF. The whole variable domain, remainder taken from reference TRBV7-7 and TRBJ2-1, is GAGVSQSPRYKVTKRGQDVTLRCDPISSHATLYWYQQALGQGPEFLTYFNYEAQPDKSGLPSDRFSAERPEGSISTLTIQRTEQRDSAMYRCASSLLGGDEQFFGPGTRLTVL.

The chain carries TRBV29-1 and TRBJ2-7, with 9 bases that match TRBD1. The CDR3 covers 13 residues. The germline V gene has CDR1 SQVTM and CDR2 ANQGSEA. Unmatched junction bases numbered 3, after V lost 4 bases and J lost 2 bases. This CDR3 reads CSVGDRGTYEQYF. The CDR3 DNA reads TGCAGCGTTGGTGACAGGGGGACCTACGAGCAGTACTTC.